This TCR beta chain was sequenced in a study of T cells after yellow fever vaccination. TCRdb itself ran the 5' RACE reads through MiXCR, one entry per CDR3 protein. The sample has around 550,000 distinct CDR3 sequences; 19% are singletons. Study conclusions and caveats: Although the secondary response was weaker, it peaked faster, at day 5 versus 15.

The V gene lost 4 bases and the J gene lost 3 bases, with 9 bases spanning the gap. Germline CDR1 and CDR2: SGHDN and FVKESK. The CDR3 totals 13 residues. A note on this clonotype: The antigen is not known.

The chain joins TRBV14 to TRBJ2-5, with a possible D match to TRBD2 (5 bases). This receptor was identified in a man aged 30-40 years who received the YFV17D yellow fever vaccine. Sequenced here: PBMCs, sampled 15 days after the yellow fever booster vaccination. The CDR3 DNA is TGTGCCAGCAGCCGGAACGGGAAAGAGACCCAGTACTTC. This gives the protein CASSRNGKETQYF.